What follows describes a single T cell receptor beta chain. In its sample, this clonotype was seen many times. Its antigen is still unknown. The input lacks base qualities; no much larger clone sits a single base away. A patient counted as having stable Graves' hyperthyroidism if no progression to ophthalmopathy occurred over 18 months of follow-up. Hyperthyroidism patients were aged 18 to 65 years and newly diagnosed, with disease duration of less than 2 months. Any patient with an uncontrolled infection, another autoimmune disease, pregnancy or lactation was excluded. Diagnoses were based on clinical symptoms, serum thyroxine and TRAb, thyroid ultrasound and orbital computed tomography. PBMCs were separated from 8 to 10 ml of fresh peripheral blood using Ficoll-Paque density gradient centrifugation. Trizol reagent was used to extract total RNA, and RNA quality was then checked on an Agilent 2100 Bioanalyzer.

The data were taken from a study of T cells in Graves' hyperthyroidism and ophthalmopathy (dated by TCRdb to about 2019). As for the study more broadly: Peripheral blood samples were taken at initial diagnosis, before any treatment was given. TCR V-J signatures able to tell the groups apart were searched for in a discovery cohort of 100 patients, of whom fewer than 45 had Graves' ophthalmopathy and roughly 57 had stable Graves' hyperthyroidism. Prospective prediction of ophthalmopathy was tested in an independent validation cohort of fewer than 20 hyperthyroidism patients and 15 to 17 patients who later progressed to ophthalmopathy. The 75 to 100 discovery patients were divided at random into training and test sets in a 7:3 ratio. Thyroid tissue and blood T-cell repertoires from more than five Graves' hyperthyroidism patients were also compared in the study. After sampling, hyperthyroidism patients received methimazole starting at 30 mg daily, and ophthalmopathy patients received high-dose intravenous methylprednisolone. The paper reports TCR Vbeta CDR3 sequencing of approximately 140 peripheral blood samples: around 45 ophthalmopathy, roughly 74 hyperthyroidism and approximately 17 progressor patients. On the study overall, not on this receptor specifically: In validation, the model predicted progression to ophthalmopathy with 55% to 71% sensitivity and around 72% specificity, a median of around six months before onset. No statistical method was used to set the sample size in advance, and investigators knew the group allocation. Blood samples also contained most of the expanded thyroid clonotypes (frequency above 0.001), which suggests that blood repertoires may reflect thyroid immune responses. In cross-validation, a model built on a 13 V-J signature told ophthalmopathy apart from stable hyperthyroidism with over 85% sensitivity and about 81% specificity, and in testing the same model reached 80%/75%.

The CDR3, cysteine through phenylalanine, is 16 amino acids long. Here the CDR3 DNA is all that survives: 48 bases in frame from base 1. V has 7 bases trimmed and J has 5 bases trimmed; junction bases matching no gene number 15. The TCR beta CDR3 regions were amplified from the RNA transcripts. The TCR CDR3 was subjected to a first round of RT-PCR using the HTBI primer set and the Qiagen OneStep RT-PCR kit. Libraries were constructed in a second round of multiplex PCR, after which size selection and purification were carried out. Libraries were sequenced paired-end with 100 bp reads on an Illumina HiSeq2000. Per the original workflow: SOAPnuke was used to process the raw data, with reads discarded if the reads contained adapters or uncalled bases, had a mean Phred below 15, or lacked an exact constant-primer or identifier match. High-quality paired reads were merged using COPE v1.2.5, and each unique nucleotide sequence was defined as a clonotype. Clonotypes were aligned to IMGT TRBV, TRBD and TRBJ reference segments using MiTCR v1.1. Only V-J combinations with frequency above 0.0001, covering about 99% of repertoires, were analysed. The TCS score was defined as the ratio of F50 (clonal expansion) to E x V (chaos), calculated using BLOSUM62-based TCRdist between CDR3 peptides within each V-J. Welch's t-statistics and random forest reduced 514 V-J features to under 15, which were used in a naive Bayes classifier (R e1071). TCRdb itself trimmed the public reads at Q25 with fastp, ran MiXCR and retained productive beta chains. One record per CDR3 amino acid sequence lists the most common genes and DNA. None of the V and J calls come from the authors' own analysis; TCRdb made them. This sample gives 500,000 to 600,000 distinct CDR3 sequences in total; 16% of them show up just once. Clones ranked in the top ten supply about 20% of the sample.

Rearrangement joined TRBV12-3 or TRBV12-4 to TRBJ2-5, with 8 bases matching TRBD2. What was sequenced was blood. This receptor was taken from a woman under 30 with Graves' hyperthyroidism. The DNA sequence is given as TGTGCCAGCAAAAAGTGGAACGGGAGGGAGTACGAGACCCAGTACTTC. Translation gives CASKKWNGREYETQYF.